The 23 T cell receptor beta chains presented below share a single source sample, sequenced in a study of blood T cell repertoires in COVID-19. TCRdb keeps only in-frame clones here, not all; method: immunoSEQ multiplex PCR. The sample lists just under 65,000 clones, around three quarters occurring once. Sequenced input: peripheral blood. The receptor source for this set is a human donor in a cohort sampled during active COVID-19.

This clone came up many times. The J gene is TRBJ2-2, the V gene TRBV10-1, with D perhaps matching TRBD1 (6 bases). Trimming stripped 7 bases from V and 0 bases from J, with 9 bases between. From germline, CDR1 is WNHNN and CDR2 SYGVQD (reference sequence). CDR3 size: 14 residues. The CDR3 loop reads CASTGQPNTGELFF. DNA of the CDR3: TGCGCCAGCACCGGACAGCCGAACACCGGGGAGCTGTTTTTT.

The chain links TRBV25-1 to TRBJ1-2, with D possibly being TRBD1 (5 bases). Trimming shortened V by 6 bases and J by 2 bases, and 13 bases separated the two germline ends. Germline CDR1 MGHDK, CDR2 SYGVNS. The CDR3 sequence is 14 residues long. The CDR3 DNA sequence: TGTGCCAGCAGGGGGTCAGGGAGGAACTATGGCTACACCTTC. Protein product: CASRGSGRNYGYTF.

CDR3 nucleotides: TGTGCCAGTAGCTACCCGACAGGGGTTGGGGAGACCCAGTACTTC. Translated: CASSYPTGVGETQYF. The V call is TRBV19, the J call TRBJ2-5; 8 positions agree with TRBD1. The CDR3 covers 15 residues. Trimming cost V 6 bases and J 5 bases; bases outside gene matches: 11. The germline V gene has CDR1 LNHDA and CDR2 SQIVND (reference sequence).

The genes are TRBV5-6 and TRBJ2-3; D gene uncertain. This CDR3 is built from 13 residues. V shed 3 bases and J shed 1 base, with 6 bases lying between them. CDR1 and CDR2 (germline): SGHDT, YYEEEE. The CDR3 is CASSSAGTDTQYF. CDR3 nucleotides: TGTGCCAGCAGCTCCGCGGGCACAGATACGCAGTATTTT.

The J gene is TRBJ2-5, the V gene TRBV3-1 (or the pseudogene TRBV3-2); TRBD2 aligns across 8 bases. V was clipped by 3 bases and J by 5 bases; unmatched bases: 11. CDR1 and CDR2 from the germline V gene are LGHDT and YNNKEL (reference sequence). The CDR3 loop spans 16 amino acids. The CDR3 bases are TGTGCCAGCAGCCATCGCGGGGGGCCGGCTGGGGAGACCCAGTACTTC. This translates into CASSHRGGPAGETQYF.

This chain connects TRBV6-2 or TRBV6-3 to TRBJ2-1; D gene ambiguous. V gave up 5 bases and J gave up 1 base, with 9 bases separating them. CDR3 length equals 14 residues. Germline V gene data show CDR1 as MNHEY and CDR2 as SVGEGT. CDR3 protein: CASSASGSYNEQFF. For the CDR3, the DNA is TGTGCCAGCAGTGCATCAGGATCCTACAATGAGCAGTTCTTC.

The chain couples TRBV7-6 to TRBJ2-5, with 7 bases aligning to TRBD2. The germline gives CDR1 SGHVS, CDR2 FNYEAQ. CDR3 length: 16 residues. The V segment lost 1 base and the J segment 4 bases; nucleotides outside the gene matches: 9. For the CDR3, the DNA is TGTGCCAGCAGCTTAGATTCGTTCGGGGGGTTAGAGACCCAGTACTTC. Amino acids: CASSLDSFGGLETQYF. Full variable domain (missing parts from reference TRBV7-6 and TRBJ2-5): GAGVSQSPRYKVTKRGQDVALRCDPISGHVSLYWYRQALGQGPEFLTYFNYEAQQDKSGLPNDRFSAERPEGSISTLTIQRTEQRDSAMYRCASSLDSFGGLETQYFGPGTRLLVL.

This clone has only a few counts. The chain links TRBV30 to TRBJ1-2; 7 nucleotides match TRBD1. The germline V gene encodes CDR1 GTSNPN and CDR2 SVGIG (reference sequence). After removal of 2 bases from V and 7 bases from J, the junction contained 7 bases not matched to a gene. This CDR3 has 13 residues. The DNA for the CDR3 is TGTGCCTGGAGTTGGGACAGCGCCGCTGGCTACACCTTC. Its protein product is CAWSWDSAAGYTF.

V usage is TRBV5-1 and J usage is TRBJ1-1; D possibly corresponds to TRBD1 (5 bases). Germline lookup yields CDR1 SGHRS and CDR2 YFSETQ. Trimming cost V 1 base and J 6 bases, with 10 bases left between them. The CDR3 contains 13 residues. The CDR3, as DNA: TGCGCCAGCAGCTTGATGCAGGGCGCTGAAGCTTTCTTT. It translates to CASSLMQGAEAFF.

The rearrangement links TRBV21-1 to TRBJ1-1; the listed D gene, TRBD1, was not tested against the DNA. TRBV21-1 is recorded as a pseudogene. The CDR3 is made up of 18 amino acids. CDR3 amino acids: CASSSLTGGPLKNTEAFF. In nucleotides, the CDR3 is TGTGCCAGCAGCAGTCTGACAGGCGGACCCCTTAAGAACACTGAAGCTTTCTTT.

This clone has more than one count but fewer than ten. The chain joins TRBV6-5 to TRBJ1-1; a possible D gene is TRBD1 (5 bases). The V end was cut by 7 bases, the J end by 3 bases, with 12 bases between. The CDR3 covers 13 residues. Looked up from germline, CDR1 is MNHEY and CDR2 is SVGAGI. CDR3 bases: TGTGCCAGCACGGCCGGAGGGGACACTGAAGCTTTCTTT. Protein product: CASTAGGDTEAFF.

The chain has TRBV3-1 (or the pseudogene TRBV3-2) and TRBJ2-3, with TRBD1 matching 8 bases. Looked up from germline, CDR1 is LGHDT and CDR2 is YNNKEL (reference sequence). The CDR3 totals 16 residues. The J segment lost 6 bases and the V segment lost 1 base, leaving 9 bases of the junction unmatched. Written as DNA, the CDR3 is TGTGCCAGCAGCCAAGGGACAGGGAAGAGGATTGATACGCAGTATTTT. Translating gives CASSQGTGKRIDTQYF.

This clone is labeled as large. The chain carries TRBV6-2 or TRBV6-3 and TRBJ2-7; D is unresolved. The germline V gene has CDR1 MNHEY and CDR2 SVGEGT. This CDR3 is 11 amino acids long. V was pared by 2 bases and J by 6 bases, with 5 bases between. CDR3 region: CASSYPSEQYF. DNA of the CDR3: TGTGCCAGCAGTTACCCCTCCGAGCAGTACTTC.

The chain employs TRBV19 and TRBJ2-3, with D perhaps matching TRBD2 (6 bases). The V end lost 4 bases, the J end lost 1 base, and 12 bases lay between the germline ends. This CDR3 spans 15 amino acids. Germline assignment: CDR1 LNHDA and CDR2 SQIVND (reference sequence). CDR3 sequence: CASSTAGGRTDTQYF. CDR3 in DNA: TGTGCCAGTAGTACCGCCGGGGGTCGCACAGATACGCAGTATTTT.

The V gene is TRBV3-1 (or the pseudogene TRBV3-2), the J gene TRBJ2-3, with D perhaps matching TRBD2 (6 bases). Germline V gives CDR1 LGHDT, CDR2 YNNKEL (reference sequence). The CDR3 sequence is 15 residues long. The V gene lost 3 bases and the J gene lost 5 bases, with 15 bases spanning the gap. For the CDR3, the DNA is TGTGCCAGCAGCCACGCGACTAGGACATTAGATACGCAGTATTTT. Encoded protein: CASSHATRTLDTQYF.

This clone was detected once. The chain links TRBV7-8 to TRBJ1-4; D is uncertain. The CDR3 totals 15 residues. The V end lost 0 bases, the J end lost 3 bases, and 8 bases lay between the germline ends. Looked up from germline, CDR1 is SGHVS and CDR2 is FQNEAQ. The CDR3, as DNA: TGTGCCAGCAGCTTAGCGCCCGGGTCTAATGAAAAACTGTTTTTT. The encoded protein is CASSLAPGSNEKLFF.

The CDR3 is CASSGSGGAYEQFF. The DNA of the CDR3 is TGTGCCAGCTCGGGTAGCGGGGGGGCCTATGAGCAGTTCTTC. V gene TRBV3-1 (or the pseudogene TRBV3-2) combines with J gene TRBJ2-1; 11 bases are a match to TRBD2. The germline gives CDR1 LGHDT, CDR2 YNNKEL (reference sequence). CDR3 length equals 14 residues. V was pared by 8 bases and J by 8 bases, with 8 bases of the junction left unmatched.

CDR3 protein: CAAGAGENTEAFF. CDR3 DNA: TGTGCCGCAGGTGCCGGGGAGAACACTGAAGCTTTCTTT. The chain combines TRBV30 with TRBJ1-1; no clear D gene. The CDR3 length is 13 residues. CDR1 and CDR2 (germline): GTSNPN, SVGIG (reference sequence). V was pared by 8 bases and J by 1 base, with 14 bases between.

To note about this clone: The sample carries other DNA sequences with the same CDR3. The gene calls are TRBV5-1 and TRBJ2-3; 9 bases agree with TRBD2. The V gene's germline CDR1 is SGHRS and CDR2 YFSETQ. V trimming: 0 bases; J trimming: 2 bases; junction bases outside the gene matches: 4. The CDR3 has 16 residues. CDR3 protein: CASSLGSGGSTDTQYF. The CDR3 DNA sequence: TGCGCCAGCAGCTTGGGGAGCGGGGGGTCCACAGATACGCAGTATTTT.

This clone showed up just a few times. V is TRBV2 and J is TRBJ1-2; TRBD1 aligns across 9 bases. Unmatched junction bases numbered 10, after V lost 8 bases and J lost 6 bases. The germline V gene has CDR1 SNHLY and CDR2 FYNNEI. This CDR3 has 14 residues. CDR3 region: CASLRGQGGNGYTF. CDR3 DNA sequence: TGTGCCAGCCTAAGGGGACAGGGAGGGAATGGCTACACCTTC.

The chain has TRBV18 and TRBJ1-1; D perhaps matches TRBD1 (5 bases). V lost 4 bases to trimming and J lost 8 bases, with 11 bases between them. Germline CDR1 KGHSH, CDR2 LQKENI. The CDR3 length is 12 residues. CDR3 DNA sequence: TGTGCCAGCTCACACTCACCAGGGGAAGCTTTCTTT. It yields the protein CASSHSPGEAFF.

This clone was observed once. The V and J genes are TRBV5-1 and TRBJ2-1, with D uncertain. The CDR3 spans 12 residues. V was trimmed by 0 bases and J by 7 bases, leaving 5 bases between them. Germline V gene lookup returns CDR1 SGHRS and CDR2 YFSETQ. The CDR3: CASSLVLNEQFF. In DNA, the CDR3 is TGCGCCAGCAGCTTGGTTTTAAATGAGCAGTTCTTC.

The CDR3 DNA sequence: TGTGCCAGCAGCTTAGGGACCCAGGGGAAGTTTGAAAAACTGTTTTTT. Protein: CASSLGTQGKFEKLFF. The rearrangement joins TRBV7-8 to TRBJ1-4, with D possibly matching TRBD1 (6 bases). V was clipped by 1 base and J by 7 bases, with 16 bases between them. The CDR3 length is 16 residues. In germline, CDR1 is SGHVS, CDR2 FQNEAQ.